Following are 3 T cell receptor beta chains from one sample sequenced in a study of control samples from healthy donors and cancer patients. TCRdb's table, derived via immunoSEQ multiplex PCR, lists solely in-frame clones and lacks some. The table records 100,000 to 150,000 clones, roughly nine tenths of them present only once. Sequenced material: PBMCs. The receptors derive from a man aged 45-65 years with head and neck cancer.

The table lists this clone with a count of one. The CDR3: CASTRTNTGELFF. The CDR3 region has the DNA TGTGCCAGCACTCGGACGAACACCGGGGAGCTGTTTTTT. The chain combines TRBV28 with TRBJ2-2; D is ambiguous. The CDR3 has 13 residues. Germline CDR1 reads MDHEN; CDR2 reads SYDVKM. The germline V and J ends were trimmed by 7 bases and 0 bases, with 6 bases remaining between them.

The chain combines TRBV21-1 with TRBJ2-1; no DNA check was done on the table's D call, TRBD1. TRBV21-1 is a pseudogene segment. The length of the CDR3 is 17 residues. The CDR3 DNA sequence: TGTGCCAGCAGCAAGGAAGGGACAGGCCAAGACACGGATGAGCAGTTCTTC. Translated: CASSKEGTGQDTDEQFF.

The chain recombines TRBV5-1 with TRBJ1-2; 9 bases fit TRBD1. This CDR3 is 15 amino acids long. Losses at the gene ends were 3 bases for V and 4 bases for J; bases not matched to a gene: 7. Germline loops: CDR1 SGHRS, CDR2 YFSETQ. CDR3 in amino acids: CASSSEGTGFYGYTF. The CDR3 region has the DNA TGCGCCAGCAGCTCCGAAGGGACAGGGTTCTATGGCTACACCTTC.